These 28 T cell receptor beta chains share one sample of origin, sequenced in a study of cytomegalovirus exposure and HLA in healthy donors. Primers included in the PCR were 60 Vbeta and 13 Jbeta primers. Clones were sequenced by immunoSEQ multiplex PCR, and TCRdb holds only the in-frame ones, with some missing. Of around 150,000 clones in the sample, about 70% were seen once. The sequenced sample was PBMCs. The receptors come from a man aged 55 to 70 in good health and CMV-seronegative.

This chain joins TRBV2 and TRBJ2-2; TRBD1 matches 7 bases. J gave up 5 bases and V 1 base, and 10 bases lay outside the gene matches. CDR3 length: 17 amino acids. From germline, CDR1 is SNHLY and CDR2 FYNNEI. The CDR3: CASSEEGRGRRTGELFF. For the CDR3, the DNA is TGTGCCAGCAGTGAAGAGGGTAGGGGGCGCAGGACCGGGGAGCTGTTTTTT.

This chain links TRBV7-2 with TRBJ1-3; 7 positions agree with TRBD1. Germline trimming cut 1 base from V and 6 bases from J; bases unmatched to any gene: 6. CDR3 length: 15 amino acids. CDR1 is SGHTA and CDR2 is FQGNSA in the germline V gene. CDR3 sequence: CASSLEGTVINTIYF. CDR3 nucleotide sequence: TGTGCCAGCAGCTTAGAAGGGACAGTGATAAACACCATATATTTT.

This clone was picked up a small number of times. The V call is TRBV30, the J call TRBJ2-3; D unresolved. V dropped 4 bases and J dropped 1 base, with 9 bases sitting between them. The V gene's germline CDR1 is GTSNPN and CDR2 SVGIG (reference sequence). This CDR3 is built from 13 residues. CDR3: CAWTGSRTDTQYF. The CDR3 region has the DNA TGTGCCTGGACCGGGTCACGCACAGATACGCAGTATTTT.

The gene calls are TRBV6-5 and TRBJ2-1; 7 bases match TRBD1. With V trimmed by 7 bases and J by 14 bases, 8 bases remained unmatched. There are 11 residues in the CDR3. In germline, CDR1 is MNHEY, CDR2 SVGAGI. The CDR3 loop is CASTSDRLEFF. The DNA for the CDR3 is TGTGCCAGCACCTCGGACAGGTTAGAGTTCTTC.

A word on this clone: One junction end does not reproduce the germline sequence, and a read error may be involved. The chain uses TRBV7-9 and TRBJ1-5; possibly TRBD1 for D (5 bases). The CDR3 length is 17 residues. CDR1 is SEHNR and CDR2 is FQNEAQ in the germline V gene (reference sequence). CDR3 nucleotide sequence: TGTTCCAGCAGCTTAGTTCGACAGCCTTATAGCAATCAGCCCCAGCATTTT. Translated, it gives CSSSLVRQPYSNQPQHF.

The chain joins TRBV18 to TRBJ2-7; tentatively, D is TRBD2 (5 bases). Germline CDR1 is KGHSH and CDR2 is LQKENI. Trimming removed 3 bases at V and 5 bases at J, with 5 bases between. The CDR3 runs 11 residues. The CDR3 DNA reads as TGTGCCAGCTCACCCGGGGACGAGCAGTACTTC. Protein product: CASSPGDEQYF. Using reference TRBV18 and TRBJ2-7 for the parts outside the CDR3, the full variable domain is NAGVMQNPRHLVRRRGQEARLRCSPMKGHSHVYWYRQLPEEGLKFMVYLQKENIIDESGMPKERFSAEFPKEGPSILRIQQVVRGDSAAYFCASSPGDEQYFGPGTRLTVT.

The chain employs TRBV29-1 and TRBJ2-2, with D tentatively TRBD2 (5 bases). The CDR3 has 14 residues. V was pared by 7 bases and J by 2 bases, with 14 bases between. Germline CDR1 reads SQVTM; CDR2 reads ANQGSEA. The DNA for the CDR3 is TGCAGCGCAAGAGAGGGAGCCAACACCGGGGAGCTGTTTTTT. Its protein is CSAREGANTGELFF.

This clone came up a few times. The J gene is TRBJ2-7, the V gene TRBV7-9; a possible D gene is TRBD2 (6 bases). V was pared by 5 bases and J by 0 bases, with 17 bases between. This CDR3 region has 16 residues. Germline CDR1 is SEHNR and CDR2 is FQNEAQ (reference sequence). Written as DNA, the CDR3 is TGTGCCAGCAGCCGGACCGGGAGAAGGGGCTCCTACGAGCAGTACTTC. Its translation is CASSRTGRRGSYEQYF.

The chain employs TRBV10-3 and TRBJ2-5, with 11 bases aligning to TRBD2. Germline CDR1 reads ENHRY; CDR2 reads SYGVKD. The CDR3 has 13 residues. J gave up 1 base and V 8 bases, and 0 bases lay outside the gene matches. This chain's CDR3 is CAIGTSGQETQYF. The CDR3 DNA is TGTGCCATCGGGACTAGCGGCCAAGAGACCCAGTACTTC.

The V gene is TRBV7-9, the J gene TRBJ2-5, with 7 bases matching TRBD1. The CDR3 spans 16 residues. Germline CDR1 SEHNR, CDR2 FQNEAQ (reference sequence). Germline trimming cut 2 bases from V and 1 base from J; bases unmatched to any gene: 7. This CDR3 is CASSLRQGSPQETQYF. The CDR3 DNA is TGTGCCAGCAGCTTACGACAGGGCTCGCCCCAAGAGACCCAGTACTTC.

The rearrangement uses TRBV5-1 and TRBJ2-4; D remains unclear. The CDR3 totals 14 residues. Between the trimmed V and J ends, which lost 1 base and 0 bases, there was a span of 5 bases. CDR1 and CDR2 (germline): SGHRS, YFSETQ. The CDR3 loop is CASSLSLAKNIQYF. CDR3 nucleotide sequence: TGCGCCAGCAGCTTGTCCCTAGCCAAAAACATTCAGTACTTC.

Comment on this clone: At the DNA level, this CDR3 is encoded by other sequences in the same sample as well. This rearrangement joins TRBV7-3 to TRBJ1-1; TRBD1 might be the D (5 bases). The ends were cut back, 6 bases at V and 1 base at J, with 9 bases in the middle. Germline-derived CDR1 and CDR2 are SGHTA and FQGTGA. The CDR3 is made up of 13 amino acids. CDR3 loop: CASSLDRNTEAFF. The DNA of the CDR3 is TGTGCCAGCAGTCTCGACAGGAACACTGAAGCTTTCTTT.

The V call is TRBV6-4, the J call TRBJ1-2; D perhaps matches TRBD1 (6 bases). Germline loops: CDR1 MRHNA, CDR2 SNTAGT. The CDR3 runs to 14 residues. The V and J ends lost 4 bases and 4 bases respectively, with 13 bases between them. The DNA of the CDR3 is TGTGCCAGCAGTGGAAACAGGGCCCCCTATGGCTACACCTTC. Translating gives CASSGNRAPYGYTF.

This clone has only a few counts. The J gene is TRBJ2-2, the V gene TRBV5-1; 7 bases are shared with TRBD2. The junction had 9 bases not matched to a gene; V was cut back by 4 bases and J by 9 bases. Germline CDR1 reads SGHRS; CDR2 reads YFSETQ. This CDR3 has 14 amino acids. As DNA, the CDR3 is TGCGCCAGCAGCGTCGGCCAAGCGGGAAGGGAGCTGTTTTTT. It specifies CASSVGQAGRELFF.

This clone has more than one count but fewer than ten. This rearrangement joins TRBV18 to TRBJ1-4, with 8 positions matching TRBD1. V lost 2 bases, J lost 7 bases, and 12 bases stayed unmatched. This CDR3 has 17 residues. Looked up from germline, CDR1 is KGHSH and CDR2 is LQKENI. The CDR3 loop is CASSPRTVQGAVEKLFF. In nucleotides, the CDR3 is TGTGCCAGCTCACCAAGGACGGTTCAGGGGGCGGTTGAAAAACTGTTTTTT.

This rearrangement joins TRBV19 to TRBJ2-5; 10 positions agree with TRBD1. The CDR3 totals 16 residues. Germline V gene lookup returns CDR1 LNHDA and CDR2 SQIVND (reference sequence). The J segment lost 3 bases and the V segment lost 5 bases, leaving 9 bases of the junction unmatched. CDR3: CASSPRTGGTKETQYF. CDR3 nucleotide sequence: TGTGCCAGTAGTCCCCGGACAGGGGGGACCAAAGAGACCCAGTACTTC.

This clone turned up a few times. The CDR3 protein is CASSFSQPQHF. Here the CDR3 DNA reads TGTGCCAGCAGTTTCTCGCAGCCCCAGCATTTT. The J gene is TRBJ1-5, the V gene TRBV28; the D is unclear. The CDR3 is 11 amino acids. Germline values: CDR1 MDHEN, CDR2 SYDVKM. Trimming pared 3 bases from V and 7 bases from J, leaving 4 bases between.

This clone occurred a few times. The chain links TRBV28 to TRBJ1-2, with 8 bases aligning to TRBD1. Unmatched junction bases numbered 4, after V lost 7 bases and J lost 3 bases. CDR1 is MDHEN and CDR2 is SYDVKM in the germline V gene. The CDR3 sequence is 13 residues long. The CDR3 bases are TGTGCCAGCAAACCACAGGGGGACTATGGCTACACCTTC. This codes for CASKPQGDYGYTF.

In DNA form, the CDR3 reads TGTGCCAGCAGCTTGGGAGCGGGAGGGCCGACCGGGGAGCTGTTTTTT. As protein: CASSLGAGGPTGELFF. The chain recombines TRBV5-4 with TRBJ2-2; TRBD2 agrees at 10 bases. Unmatched junction bases numbered 4, after V lost 0 bases and J lost 5 bases. The CDR3 runs 16 residues. The germline CDR1 and CDR2 sequences are SGHNT and YYREEE (reference sequence).

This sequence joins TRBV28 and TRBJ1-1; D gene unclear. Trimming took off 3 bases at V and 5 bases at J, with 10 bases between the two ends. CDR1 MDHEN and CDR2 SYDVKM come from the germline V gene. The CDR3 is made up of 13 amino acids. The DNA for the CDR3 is TGTGCCAGCAGTTTTCCAGGAAAAACTGAAGCTTTCTTT. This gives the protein CASSFPGKTEAFF.

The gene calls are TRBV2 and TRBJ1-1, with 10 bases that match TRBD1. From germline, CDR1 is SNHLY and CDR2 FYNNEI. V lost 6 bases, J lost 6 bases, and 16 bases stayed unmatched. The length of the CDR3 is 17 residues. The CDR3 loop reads CASRDPGQGRRSAEAFF. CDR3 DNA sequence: TGTGCCAGCAGGGACCCGGGACAGGGGAGGAGAAGCGCTGAAGCTTTCTTT.

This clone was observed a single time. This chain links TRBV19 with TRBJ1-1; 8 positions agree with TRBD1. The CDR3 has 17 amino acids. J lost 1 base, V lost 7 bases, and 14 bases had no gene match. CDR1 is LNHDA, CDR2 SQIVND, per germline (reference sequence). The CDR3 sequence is CASTRGRGSWSNTEAFF. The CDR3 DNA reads TGTGCCAGTACCAGGGGGCGGGGGTCATGGTCGAACACTGAAGCTTTCTTT.

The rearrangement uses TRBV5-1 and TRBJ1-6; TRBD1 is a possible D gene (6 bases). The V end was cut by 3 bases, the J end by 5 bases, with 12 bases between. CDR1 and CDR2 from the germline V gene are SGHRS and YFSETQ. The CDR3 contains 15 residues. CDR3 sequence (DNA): TGCGCCAGCAGCTCGGAAGGACAGAATAATTCACCCCTCCACTTT. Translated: CASSSEGQNNSPLHF.

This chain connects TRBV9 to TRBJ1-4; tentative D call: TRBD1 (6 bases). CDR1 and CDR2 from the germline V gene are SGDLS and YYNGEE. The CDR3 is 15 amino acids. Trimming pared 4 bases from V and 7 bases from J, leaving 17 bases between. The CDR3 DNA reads TGTGCCAGCAGCCTATTACAGGGATTTGGTGAAAAACTGTTTTTT. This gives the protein CASSLLQGFGEKLFF.

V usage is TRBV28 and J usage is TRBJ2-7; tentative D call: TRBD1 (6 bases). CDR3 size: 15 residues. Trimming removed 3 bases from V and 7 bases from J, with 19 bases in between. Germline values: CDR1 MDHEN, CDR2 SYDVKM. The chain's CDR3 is CASSLTTQGLREQYF. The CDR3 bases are TGTGCCAGCAGTTTGACAACACAGGGTCTACGAGAGCAGTACTTC.

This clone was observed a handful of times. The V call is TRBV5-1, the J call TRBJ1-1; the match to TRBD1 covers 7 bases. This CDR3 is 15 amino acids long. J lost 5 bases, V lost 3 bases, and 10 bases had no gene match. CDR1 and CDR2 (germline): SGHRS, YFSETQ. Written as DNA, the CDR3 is TGCGCCAGCAGCTCGGGACAGTTGGGGGGTACTGAAGCTTTCTTT. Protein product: CASSSGQLGGTEAFF.

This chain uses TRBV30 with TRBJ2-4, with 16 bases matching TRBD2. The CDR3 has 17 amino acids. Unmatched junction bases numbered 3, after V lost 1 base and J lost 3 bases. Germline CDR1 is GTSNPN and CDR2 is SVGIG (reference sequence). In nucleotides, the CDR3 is TGTGCCTGGAGTGGGGGACTAGCGGGAGGGAACAAAAACATTCAGTACTTC. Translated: CAWSGGLAGGNKNIQYF.

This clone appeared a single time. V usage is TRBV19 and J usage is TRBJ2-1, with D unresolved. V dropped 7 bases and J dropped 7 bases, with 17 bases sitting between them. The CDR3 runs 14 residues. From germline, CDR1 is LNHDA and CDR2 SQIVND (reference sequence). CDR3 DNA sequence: TGTGCCAGTACGTACGACATTGAGTCGAATGAGCAGTTCTTC. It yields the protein CASTYDIESNEQFF.